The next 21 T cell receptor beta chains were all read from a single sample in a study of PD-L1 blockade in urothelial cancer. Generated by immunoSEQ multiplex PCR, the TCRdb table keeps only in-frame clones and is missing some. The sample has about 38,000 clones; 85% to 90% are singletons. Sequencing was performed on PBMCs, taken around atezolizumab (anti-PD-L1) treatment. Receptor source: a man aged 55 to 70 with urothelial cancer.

The CDR3 is CASRLQGNYGYTF. The CDR3, as DNA: TGCGCCAGCAGGTTACAGGGTAACTATGGCTACACCTTC. The V gene is TRBV5-1, the J gene TRBJ1-2; TRBD1 might be the D (6 bases). V was clipped by 5 bases and J by 1 base, with 9 bases between them. Germline V gives CDR1 SGHRS, CDR2 YFSETQ. The CDR3 has 13 residues.

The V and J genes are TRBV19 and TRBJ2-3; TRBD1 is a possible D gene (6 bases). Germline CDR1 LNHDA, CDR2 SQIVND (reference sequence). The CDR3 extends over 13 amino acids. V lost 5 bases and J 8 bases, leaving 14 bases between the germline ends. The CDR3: CASSLQGQGTQYF. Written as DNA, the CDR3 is TGTGCCAGTAGTTTACAGGGACAAGGTACGCAGTATTTT.

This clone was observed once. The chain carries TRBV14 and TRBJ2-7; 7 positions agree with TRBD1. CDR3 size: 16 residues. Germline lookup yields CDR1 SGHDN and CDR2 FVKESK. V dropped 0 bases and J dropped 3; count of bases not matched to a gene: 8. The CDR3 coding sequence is TGTGCCAGCAGCCAAGAGGAGGACAGGAACAACTACGAGCAGTACTTC. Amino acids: CASSQEEDRNNYEQYF.

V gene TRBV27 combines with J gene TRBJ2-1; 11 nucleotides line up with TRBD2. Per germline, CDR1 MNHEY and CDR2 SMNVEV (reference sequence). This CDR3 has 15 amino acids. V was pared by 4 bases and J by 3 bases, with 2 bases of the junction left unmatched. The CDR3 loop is CASSYSGGDYNEQFF. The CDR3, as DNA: TGTGCCAGCAGTTATAGCGGGGGGGACTACAATGAGCAGTTCTTC.

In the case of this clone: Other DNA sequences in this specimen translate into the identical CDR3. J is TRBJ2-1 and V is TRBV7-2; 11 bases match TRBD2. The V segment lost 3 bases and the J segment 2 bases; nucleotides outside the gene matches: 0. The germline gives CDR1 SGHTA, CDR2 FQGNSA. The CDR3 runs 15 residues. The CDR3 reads CASSFSGGAYNEQFF. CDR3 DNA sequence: TGTGCCAGCAGCTTTAGCGGGGGGGCCTACAATGAGCAGTTCTTC. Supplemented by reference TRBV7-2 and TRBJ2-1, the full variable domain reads GAGVSQSPSNKVTEKGKDVELRCDPISGHTALYWYRQSLGQGLEFLIYFQGNSAPDKSGLPSDRFSAERTGGSVSTLTIQRTQQEDSAVYLCASSFSGGAYNEQFFGPGTRLTVL.

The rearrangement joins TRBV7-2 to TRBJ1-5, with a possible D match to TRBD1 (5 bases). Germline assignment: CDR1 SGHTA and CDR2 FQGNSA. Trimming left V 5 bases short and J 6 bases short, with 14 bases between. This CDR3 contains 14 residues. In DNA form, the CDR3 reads TGTGCCAGCAGCCAGTATGGGGGGGGTCAGCCCCAGCATTTT. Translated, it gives CASSQYGGGQPQHF. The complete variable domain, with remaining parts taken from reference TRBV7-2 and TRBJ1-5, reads GAGVSQSPSNKVTEKGKDVELRCDPISGHTALYWYRQSLGQGLEFLIYFQGNSAPDKSGLPSDRFSAERTGGSVSTLTIQRTQQEDSAVYLCASSQYGGGQPQHFGDGTRLSIL.

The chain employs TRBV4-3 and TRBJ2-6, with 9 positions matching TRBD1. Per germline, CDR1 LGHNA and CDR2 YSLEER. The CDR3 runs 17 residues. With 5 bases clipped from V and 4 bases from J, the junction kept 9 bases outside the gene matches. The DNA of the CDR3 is TGCGCCAGCAGCGGCCGGGACAGGGTCTCCGGGGCCAACGTCCTGACTTTC. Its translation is CASSGRDRVSGANVLTF.

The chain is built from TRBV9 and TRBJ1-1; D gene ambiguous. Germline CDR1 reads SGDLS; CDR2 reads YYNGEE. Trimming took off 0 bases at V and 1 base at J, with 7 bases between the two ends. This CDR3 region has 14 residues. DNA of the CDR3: TGTGCCAGCAGCGTAGTTGGGCCGAACACTGAAGCTTTCTTT. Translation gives CASSVVGPNTEAFF. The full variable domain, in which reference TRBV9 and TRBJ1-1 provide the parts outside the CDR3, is DSGVTQTPKHLITATGQRVTLRCSPRSGDLSVYWYQQSLDQGLQFLIQYYNGEERAKGNILERFSAQQFPDLHSELNLSSLELGDSALYFCASSVVGPNTEAFFGQGTRLTVV.

CDR3 loop: CASALPQGDAEAFF. CDR3 coding DNA: TGTGCCTCCGCGCTTCCCCAGGGCGACGCTGAAGCTTTCTTT. V gene TRBV30 combines with J gene TRBJ1-1; perhaps TRBD1 as D (5 bases). V was cut by 7 bases and J by 6 bases, with 21 bases left in between. The length of the CDR3 is 14 residues. Germline CDR1 and CDR2: GTSNPN and SVGIG (reference sequence). Drawing the rest from reference TRBV30 and TRBJ1-1, the complete variable domain is SQTIHQWPATLVQPVGSPLSLECTVEGTSNPNLYWYRQAAGRGLQLLFYSVGIGQISSEVPQNLSASRPQDRQFILSSKKLLLSDSGFYLCASALPQGDAEAFFGQGTRLTVV.

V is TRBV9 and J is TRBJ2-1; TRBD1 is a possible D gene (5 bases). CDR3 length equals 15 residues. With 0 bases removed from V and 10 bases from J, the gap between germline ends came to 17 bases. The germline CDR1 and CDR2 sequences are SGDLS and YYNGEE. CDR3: CASSVEASGAREQFF. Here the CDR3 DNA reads TGTGCCAGCAGCGTAGAAGCTAGTGGGGCCCGCGAGCAGTTCTTC.

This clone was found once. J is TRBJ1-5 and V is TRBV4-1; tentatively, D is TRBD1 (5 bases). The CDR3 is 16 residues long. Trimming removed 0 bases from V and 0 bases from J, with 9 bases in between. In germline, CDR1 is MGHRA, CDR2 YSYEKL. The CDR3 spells CASSQEPGGSNQPQHF. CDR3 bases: TGCGCCAGCAGCCAAGAACCCGGGGGTAGCAATCAGCCCCAGCATTTT.

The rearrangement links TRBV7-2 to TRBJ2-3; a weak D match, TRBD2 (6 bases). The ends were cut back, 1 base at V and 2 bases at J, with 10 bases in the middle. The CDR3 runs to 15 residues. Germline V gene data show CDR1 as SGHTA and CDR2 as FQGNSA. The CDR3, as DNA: TGTGCCAGCAGCTTAGGTAGCGGTTACACAGATACGCAGTATTTT. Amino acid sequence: CASSLGSGYTDTQYF.

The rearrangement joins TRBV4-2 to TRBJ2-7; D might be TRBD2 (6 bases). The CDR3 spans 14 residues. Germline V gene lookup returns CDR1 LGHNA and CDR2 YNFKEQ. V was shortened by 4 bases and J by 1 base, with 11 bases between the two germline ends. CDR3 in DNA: TGTGCCAGCAGCCCGGGGGTAGGGTCCTACGAGCAGTACTTC. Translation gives CASSPGVGSYEQYF.

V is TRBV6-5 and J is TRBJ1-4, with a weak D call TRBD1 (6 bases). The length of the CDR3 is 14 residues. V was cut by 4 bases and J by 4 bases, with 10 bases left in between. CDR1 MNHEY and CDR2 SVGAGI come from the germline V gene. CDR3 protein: CASSSGQYNEKLFF. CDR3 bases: TGTGCCAGCAGTTCCGGACAGTATAATGAAAAACTGTTTTTT.

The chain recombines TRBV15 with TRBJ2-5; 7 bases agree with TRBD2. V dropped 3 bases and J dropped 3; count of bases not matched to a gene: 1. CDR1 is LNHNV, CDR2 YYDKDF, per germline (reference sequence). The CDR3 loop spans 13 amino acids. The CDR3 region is CATSRGREETQYF. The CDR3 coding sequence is TGTGCCACCAGCAGGGGGAGGGAAGAGACCCAGTACTTC.

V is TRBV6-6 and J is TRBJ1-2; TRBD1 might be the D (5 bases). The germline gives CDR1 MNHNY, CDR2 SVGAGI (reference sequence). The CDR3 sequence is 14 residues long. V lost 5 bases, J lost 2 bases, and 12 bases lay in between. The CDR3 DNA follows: TGTGCCAGCAGTCCCAGGACACAAAACTATGGCTACACCTTC. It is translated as CASSPRTQNYGYTF.

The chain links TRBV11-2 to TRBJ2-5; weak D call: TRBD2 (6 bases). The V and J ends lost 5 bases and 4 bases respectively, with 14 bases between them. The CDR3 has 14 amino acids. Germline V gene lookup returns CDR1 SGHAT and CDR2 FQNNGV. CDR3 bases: TGTGCCAGCAGCGTCAGGGTGCGGGGAGAGACCCAGTACTTC. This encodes CASSVRVRGETQYF.

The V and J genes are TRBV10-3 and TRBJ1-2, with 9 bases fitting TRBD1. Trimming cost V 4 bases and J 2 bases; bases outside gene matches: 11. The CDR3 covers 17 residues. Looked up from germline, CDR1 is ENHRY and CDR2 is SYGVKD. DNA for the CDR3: TGTGCCATCAGTGGCGGACGAGGACAGGGGTCAAACTATGGCTACACCTTC. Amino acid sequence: CAISGGRGQGSNYGYTF.

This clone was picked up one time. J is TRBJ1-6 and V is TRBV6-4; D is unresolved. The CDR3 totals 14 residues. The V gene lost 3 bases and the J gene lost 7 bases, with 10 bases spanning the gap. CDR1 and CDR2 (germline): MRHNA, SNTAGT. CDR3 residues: CASSDSLKNSPLHF. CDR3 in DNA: TGTGCCAGCAGTGATTCACTGAAAAATTCACCCCTCCACTTT.

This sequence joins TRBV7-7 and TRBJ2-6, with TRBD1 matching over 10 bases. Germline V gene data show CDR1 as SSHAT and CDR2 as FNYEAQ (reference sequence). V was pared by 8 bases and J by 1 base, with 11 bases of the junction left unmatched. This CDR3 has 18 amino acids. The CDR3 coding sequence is TGTGCCAGCGCAGAGGGGGGGACAGGGGTGTCTGGGGCCAACGTCCTGACTTTC. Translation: CASAEGGTGVSGANVLTF.

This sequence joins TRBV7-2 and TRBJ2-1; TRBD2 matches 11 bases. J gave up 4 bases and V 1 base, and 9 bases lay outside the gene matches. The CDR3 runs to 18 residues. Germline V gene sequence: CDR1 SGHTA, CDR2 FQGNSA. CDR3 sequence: CASSLVFSSSGGYNEQFF. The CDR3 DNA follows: TGTGCCAGCAGCTTAGTTTTTAGCTCTAGCGGGGGGTACAATGAGCAGTTCTTC.